The source of this T cell receptor beta chain is a study of OX40 agonist ivuxolimab in advanced cancers. About the study: The drug used for patients, ivuxolimab, was an agonistic anti-OX40 (CD134) antibody. Under the entry rules, prior anti-PD-1, anti-PD-L1 or anti-CTLA-4 therapy was allowed, and around 36% had some.

Assay used: immunoSEQ multiplex PCR; TCRdb lists only in-frame clones, some missing. The sample shows more than 55,000 clones, 65% to 85% of them seen only once. The CDR3 sequence is 13 residues long. Trimming stripped 2 bases from V and 7 bases from J, with 9 bases between. Germline lookup yields CDR1 SEHNR and CDR2 FQNEAQ (reference sequence). The sequenced sample was CD4+ or CD8+ T cells sorted from blood, obtained in a trial of the OX40 agonist ivuxolimab. The TCR comes from an adult with an advanced solid tumor such as melanoma, head and neck, liver or kidney cancer. This chain connects TRBV7-9 to TRBJ1-5, with D unclear. CDR3 DNA sequence: TGTGCCAGCAGCTTAAAGGGCCCCCAGCCCCAGCATTTT. Its translation is CASSLKGPQPQHF. The full variable domain, with the rest looked up from reference TRBV7-9 and TRBJ1-5, is DTGVSQNPRHKITKRGQNVTFRCDPISEHNRLYWYRQTLGQGPEFLTYFQNEAQLEKSRLLSDRFSAERPKGSFSTLEIQRTEQGDSAMYLCASSLKGPQPQHFGDGTRLSIL.